This T cell receptor beta chain was sequenced for a study of blood T cell repertoires in COVID-19. As handled by the study authors: Estimation of nucleated cell counts relied on the amplification of reference gene primers. Repertoires were generated with immunoSEQ multiplex PCR, while TCRdb's copy carries only in-frame clones and drops some. V and J calls and clone size come straight from that table; D and trimming were deduced from the DNA. The table includes hundreds of thousands of clones, roughly 90% detected once. The sample holds one count of this clone. Trimming removed 3 bases from V and 5 bases from J; junction bases left unmatched: 4. The CDR3 contains 14 residues. From germline, CDR1 is KGHSH and CDR2 LQKENI. Participants were placed into cohorts based on the clinical history they reported.

The chain uses TRBV18 and TRBJ1-5, with 7 bases aligning to TRBD1. The TCR comes from a woman aged 25 to 39 with acute COVID-19. Sequencing input: PBMCs or T cells enriched from blood (not recorded which). The CDR3 nucleotides read TGTGCCAGCTCACCGGGGACAGAATATCAGCCCCAGCATTTT. This gives the protein CASSPGTEYQPQHF.